This T cell receptor beta chain is drawn from a study of blood T cell repertoires in COVID-19. About the research overall: Acute-phase and convalescent COVID-19 samples originated in the United States, Italy and Spain. PBMCs, B-cell-depleted T cells, or T cells were the source of the cDNA or gDNA that made up the material.

Original data processing: For nucleated cells, counts were estimated from reference gene primer amplification. Measured with immunoSEQ multiplex PCR; TCRdb has only the in-frame clones, and not every one. The DNA was the basis for D and trimming; V, J and clone size are from that table. The table records approximately 27,000 clones, approximately 82% of them present only once. Trimming stripped 0 bases from V and 7 bases from J, with 14 bases between. CDR1 and CDR2 (germline): SGHRS, YFSETQ. This CDR3 region has 15 residues. The origin of this receptor is a man in his sixties or seventies with acute or convalescent COVID-19. Sequencing was performed on peripheral blood. The chain uses TRBV5-1 and TRBJ1-5; D is unclear. In DNA, the CDR3 is TGCGCCAGCAGCTTGGGAGGGCAGGCCGAACAGCCCCAGCATTTT. Translating gives CASSLGGQAEQPQHF.